The 24 T cell receptor beta chains below were found in one sample sequenced in a study of tumor-infiltrating lymphocytes in primary liver carcinoma. Co-extracted RNA and DNA came from approximately 20-30 mg of unsorted bulk tissue. Total RNA (around 510 ng) served as template for TCR beta cDNA synthesis primed by a constant-region primer. Slightly modified ARM-PCR served as the procedure for the TCR beta libraries. These libraries came from three rounds of nested multiplex PCR. Each of the first two PCR rounds ran roughly 10 cycles with TRBV1-TRBV30 forward and C-beta reverse primers. TCRdb independently ran MiXCR on the multiplex PCR reads; one entry per CDR3 protein. The sample contains 65,000 to 80,000 distinct CDR3 sequences, roughly three quarters of which appear only once. Material: liver tumor tissue from sampling region 4. Subset meaning: tumor region T4, right-lateral pole. Every receptor here comes from a man aged 40-49 years with primary liver carcinoma and hepatitis B virus infection.

For this clonotype: At one boundary the junction diverges from the germline segment, which might be a read error. This chain joins TRBV6-5 and TRBJ2-7; D is ambiguous. The length of the CDR3 is 13 residues. Germline V gene data show CDR1 as MNHEY and CDR2 as SVGAGI. The CDR3 loop is CAGSQSWSYEQYF. The CDR3 DNA is TGTGCCGGCAGCCAAAGCTGGAGCTACGAGCAGTACTTC.

As concerns this clonotype: A much larger clone differs from this one at a single base, so this may be a read error. The V and J genes are TRBV5-1 and TRBJ2-3, with no clear D. CDR3 length equals 14 residues. The V end lost 0 bases, the J end lost 5 bases, and 10 bases lay between the germline ends. Germline lookup yields CDR1 SGHRS and CDR2 YFSETQ. CDR3 protein: CASSLDLPGDTQYF. Here the CDR3 DNA reads TGCGCCAGCAGCTTGGATTTACCGGGAGATACGCAGTATTTT.

This clonotype has more than one count but fewer than ten. The chain recombines TRBV28 with TRBJ1-2, with 7 positions matching TRBD1. Trimming at V came to 1 base and at J to 7 bases, leaving 6 bases not matched to a gene. This CDR3 is built from 14 residues. Germline V gene data show CDR1 as MDHEN and CDR2 as SYDVKM. As DNA, the CDR3 is TGTGCCAGCAGTTTATCTGACAGGGTGGCTGGCTACACCTTC. Its protein is CASSLSDRVAGYTF.

A word on this clonotype: At one end the junction does not follow the germline gene, possibly because of a read error. The CDR3 DNA is TGCGCCAGCAACTTAGGTGGCAGGGGGCTGAACACTGAAGCTCTCTTT. Translating gives CASNLGGRGLNTEALF. This chain joins TRBV5-1 and TRBJ1-1; 8 bases map to TRBD1. The germline V gene has CDR1 SGHRS and CDR2 YFSETQ. This CDR3 is 16 amino acids long.

This clonotype is a singleton in its sample. In this CDR3 the conserved last residue, phenylalanine or tryptophan, is missing, so a read error is likely. This chain connects TRBV5-4 to TRBJ1-1, with D perhaps matching TRBD1 (5 bases). CDR3 length equals 14 residues. V gave up 4 bases and J gave up 7 bases, with 17 bases separating them. The germline V gene has CDR1 SGHNT and CDR2 YYREEE (reference sequence). CDR3 sequence (DNA): TGTGCCAGCAGCCCGGAGGGGTTTTTCATTGAAGCTTTCATT. This gives the protein CASSPEGFFIEAFI.

This clonotype showed up many times. V usage is TRBV20-1 and J usage is TRBJ2-3; 9 bases line up with TRBD2. Germline V gives CDR1 DFQATT, CDR2 SNEGSKA (reference sequence). CDR3 length: 15 amino acids. The trim removed 6 bases at V and 0 bases at J, leaving 7 bases unmatched. CDR3 sequence (DNA): TGCAGTGCGCCCACTAGCGGGCATAGCACAGATACGCAGTATTTT. Residues: CSAPTSGHSTDTQYF.

This clonotype has at least ten counts. The V and J genes are TRBV4-1 and TRBJ2-7, with TRBD1 as a possible D gene (5 bases). CDR1 and CDR2 (germline): MGHRA, YSYEKL. V lost 1 base and J lost 0, with 10 bases in between. The CDR3 is made up of 15 amino acids. CDR3 bases: TGCGCCAGCAGCCAAGGGCAGGGCGGCTCCTACGAGCAGTACTTC. It is translated as CASSQGQGGSYEQYF.

This clonotype was counted ten times or more. V gene TRBV29-1 combines with J gene TRBJ1-2; the D is unclear. Germline CDR1 is SQVTM and CDR2 is ANQGSEA. The CDR3 runs 13 residues. With 0 bases removed from V and 4 bases from J, the gap between germline ends came to 9 bases. CDR3 coding DNA: TGCAGCGTTGAAGATGGTTACGGCTATGGCTACACCTTC. This gives the protein CSVEDGYGYGYTF.

The rearrangement uses TRBV11-2 and TRBJ2-7; 7 bases agree with TRBD2. This CDR3 has 15 amino acids. Germline V lookup: CDR1 SGHAT, CDR2 FQNNGV. Unmatched junction bases numbered 18, after V lost 11 bases and J lost 5 bases. The CDR3 is CADSFPGLWIHEQYF. The CDR3 bases are TGTGCCGACAGCTTCCCGGGACTATGGATCCACGAGCAGTACTTC. Full variable domain (outside the CDR3, taken from reference TRBV11-2 and TRBJ2-7): EAGVAQSPRYKIIEKRQSVAFWCNPISGHATLYWYQQILGQGPKLLIQFQNNGVVDDSQLPKDRFSAERLKGVDSTLKIQPAKLEDSAVYLCADSFPGLWIHEQYFGPGTRLTVT.

The CDR3 DNA reads as TGTACCAGCAGCTCCTCCGGGACAGCTTACAATGAGCAGTTCTTC. Translated: CTSSSSGTAYNEQFF. The chain recombines TRBV7-2 with TRBJ2-1, with 7 bases matching TRBD1. CDR1 and CDR2 (germline): SGHTA, FQGNSA. V was clipped by 4 bases and J by 4 bases; unmatched bases: 7. The CDR3 is made up of 15 amino acids.

There are many counts of this clonotype. This sequence may be a read error, since a much larger clone differs from it by one base. The chain carries TRBV6-5 and TRBJ2-7, with D possibly TRBD1 on 6 matching bases. Trimming removed 5 bases at V and 4 bases at J, with 15 bases between. Germline assignment: CDR1 MNHEY and CDR2 SVGAGI. The CDR3 runs to 14 residues. The CDR3 DNA sequence: TGTGCCAGCAGTCGGGGCAGGGGAGATTACGAGCAGTACTTC. As protein: CASSRGRGDYEQYF.

This clonotype was detected many times. The chain combines TRBV30 with TRBJ1-5; perhaps TRBD1 as D (6 bases). Trimming left V 1 base short and J 4 bases short, with 11 bases between. The CDR3 length is 14 residues. Germline CDR1 GTSNPN, CDR2 SVGIG (reference sequence). In nucleotides, the CDR3 is TGTGCCTGGAGTGGAGTACAGGGAAATCAGCCCCAGCATTTT. Its protein is CAWSGVQGNQPQHF.

V usage is TRBV11-2 and J usage is TRBJ2-7; D is unresolved. The CDR3 covers 15 residues. Looked up from germline, CDR1 is SGHAT and CDR2 is FQNNGV. The ends were cut back, 5 bases at V and 12 bases at J, with 26 bases in the middle. This CDR3 is CASSLSVGISYEPYV. Here the CDR3 DNA reads TGTGCCAGCAGCCTATCTGTGGGAATATCCTACGAACCGTACGTC.

The chain couples TRBV29-1 to TRBJ1-1; no firm D call. Germline-derived CDR1 and CDR2 are SQVTM and ANQGSEA. The CDR3 totals 11 residues. With 6 bases removed from V and 4 bases from J, the gap between germline ends came to 9 bases. Written as DNA, the CDR3 is TGCAGCGTGGGGATCGGCACTGAAGCTTTCTTT. It encodes CSVGIGTEAFF.

As regards this clonotype: Given a much more abundant clone one base away, this may be a read error. The rearrangement links TRBV30 to TRBJ1-4; D gene ambiguous. V dropped 7 bases and J dropped 0 bases, with 12 bases sitting between them. The CDR3 is 14 residues long. Germline V gene sequence: CDR1 GTSNPN, CDR2 SVGIG (reference sequence). The CDR3 protein is CASGQKTTNEKLFF. The CDR3 bases are TGTGCCTCGGGCCAGAAAACAACTAATGAAAAACTGTTTTTT.

On this clonotype: At one end, the junction sequence differs from germline, possibly due to a read error. This rearrangement joins TRBV6-5 to TRBJ2-1; D may correspond to TRBD1 or TRBD2 (6 bases each). This CDR3 spans 13 amino acids. Germline CDR1 and CDR2: MNHEY and SVGAGI. CDR3 amino acids: CDSSRPGAETQFF. DNA for the CDR3: TGTGACAGCAGTCGCCCGGGGGCGGAGACCCAGTTCTTC.

V is TRBV11-1 and J is TRBJ2-5; D unresolved. V dropped 3 bases and J dropped 6 bases, with 14 bases sitting between them. The CDR3 runs to 14 residues. Germline assignment: CDR1 SGHAT and CDR2 FQDESV (reference sequence). CDR3: CASSFRVGAQTQYF. In DNA form, the CDR3 reads TGTGCCAGCAGCTTCCGCGTCGGCGCTCAGACCCAGTACTTC.

The rearrangement links TRBV11-2 to TRBJ2-1; no reliable D call. V gave up 11 bases and J gave up 1 base, with 18 bases separating them. This CDR3 spans 15 amino acids. CDR1 and CDR2 from the germline V gene are SGHAT and FQNNGV. Here the CDR3 reads CAVRQDQPSYNEQFF. In nucleotides, the CDR3 is TGTGCCGTCAGGCAAGACCAGCCATCCTACAATGAGCAGTTCTTC.

Worth noting for this clonotype: At one end, the junction sequence differs from germline, possibly due to a read error. The chain uses TRBV29-1 and TRBJ2-7; 10 bases line up with TRBD1. In germline, CDR1 is SQVTM, CDR2 ANQGSEA. CDR3 length equals 14 residues. The CDR3 spells CCVSRQGATYEQYF. The CDR3 region has the DNA TGCTGCGTATCCAGACAGGGGGCAACCTACGAGCAGTACTTC.

This clonotype was recorded once. J is TRBJ2-3 and V is TRBV4-1; 10 positions match TRBD1. The CDR3 consists of 16 residues. V trimming: 6 bases; J trimming: 3 bases; junction bases outside the gene matches: 9. Germline V CDR1 and CDR2: MGHRA, YSYEKL. The CDR3 sequence: CASSELGTGVTDTQYF. CDR3 coding DNA: TGCGCCAGCAGTGAGCTCGGGACAGGGGTTACAGATACGCAGTATTTT.

V is TRBV11-3 and J is TRBJ2-7; TRBD1 or TRBD2 may be the D gene (5 bases each). This CDR3 has 13 residues. Between the trimmed V and J ends, which lost 11 bases and 5 bases, there was a span of 19 bases. The germline V gene encodes CDR1 SGHNT and CDR2 YENEEA. The CDR3 DNA reads as TGTGCCGACAGCTTAAGGGGAGAGAACGAGCAGTACTTC. The encoded protein is CADSLRGENEQYF.

As concerns this clonotype: Without the conserved terminal phenylalanine or tryptophan, this CDR3 likely stems from a read error. The V gene is TRBV12-3 or TRBV12-4, the J gene TRBJ2-7; D call uncertain. The V end was cut by 2 bases, the J end by 2 bases, with 13 bases between. CDR3 length: 15 residues. CDR3 coding DNA: TGTGCCAGCAGTTTAACAATAGGGCCTCCCTACGAGCAGTACCTC. Translated: CASSLTIGPPYEQYL.

This clonotype was seen at least ten times. The rearrangement uses TRBV6-4 and TRBJ2-1; TRBD2 matches 13 bases. The CDR3 is 14 amino acids. Trimming took 3 bases from V and 12 from J; bases not matched to a gene: 5. Germline V lookup: CDR1 MRHNA, CDR2 SNTAGT. The CDR3 loop is CASSEGTSGDPQFF. CDR3 sequence (DNA): TGTGCCAGCAGTGAGGGGACTAGCGGGGATCCGCAGTTCTTC.

About this clonotype: The junction shows a germline mismatch at one end, possibly a read error. The J gene is TRBJ1-5, the V gene TRBV28; D possibly corresponds to TRBD1 (6 bases). The CDR3 runs 17 residues. Germline CDR1 reads MDHEN; CDR2 reads SYDVKM. CDR3 residues: CASRFTSRAGAYQPHHF. The CDR3 DNA reads as TGTGCCAGCAGATTTACCTCAAGGGCAGGGGCGTACCAGCCCCATCATTTT.